These T cell receptor beta chains were read from a single sample in a study of CD8+ T cells in alopecia areata. Sequenced by immunoSEQ multiplex PCR; TCRdb stores in-frame clones only, minus some. Among about 270,000 clones, 60% were seen once, and the ten largest hold 0.75% to 0.95%. This specimen was CD4+ T cells sorted from blood, taken at roughly week 52, from a patient treated with tofacitinib. These receptor sequences come from a human donor with alopecia areata. CDR3s include the opening cysteine and the closing phenylalanine or tryptophan. The D gene is left open where the match is weak. Clone size is stated in some rows and not others, as once, few, many or a class when expanded.

V	J	D	size	length	DNA	CDR3
TRBV4-1	TRBJ2-5	-	-	14	TGCGCCAGCAGCCAGCCGGACAGTCAAGAGACCCAGTACTTC	CASSQPDSQETQYF
TRBV10-3	TRBJ2-5	TRBD1	-	13	TGTGCCATCAGTACGGGACAGCAAGAGACCCAGTACTTC	CAISTGQQETQYF
TRBV7-9	TRBJ1-2	TRBD1	many	17	TGTGCCAGCAGCCACACGAGGAGACAGGGAAAGGGCTATGGCTACACCTTC	CASSHTRRQGKGYGYTF
TRBV30	TRBJ2-3	-	-	12	TGTGCCTGGAGTGTAAGGAGGGATGCGCAGTATTTT	CAWSVRRDAQYF
TRBV5-1	TRBJ2-5	-	-	11	TGCGCCAGCAGCTTACAGGGGACCCAGTACTTC	CASSLQGTQYF
TRBV11-2	TRBJ2-5	TRBD2	-	16	TGTGCCAGCAGCTTAGAGTTGGGGAGGGGCCAAGAGACCCAGTACTTC	CASSLELGRGQETQYF
TRBV18	TRBJ1-6	-	many	16	TGTGCCAGCTCACCACCCTCGGGCCAGTATAATTCACCCCTCCACTTT	CASSPPSGQYNSPLHF
TRBV6-5	TRBJ1-2	-	-	12	TGTGCCAGCAGTTCCTTCCTCTATGGCTACACCTTC	CASSSFLYGYTF
TRBV7-2	TRBJ1-6	-	few	15	TGTGCCAGCAGCTTTGAGGGAAGCTATAATTCACCCCTCCACTTT	CASSFEGSYNSPLHF
TRBV7-9	TRBJ2-4	TRBD1	-	16	TGTGCCAGCAGCCTGACAGGGGGTCTAGCCAAAAACATTCAGTACTTC	CASSLTGGLAKNIQYF
TRBV9	TRBJ1-1	-	-	14	TGTGCCAGCAGCGTAGTGTCGAGGGTGACTGAAGCTTTCTTT	CASSVVSRVTEAFF
TRBV7-9	TRBJ2-2	-	-	13	TGTGCCAGCAGCCCCAAGACCACCGGGGAGCTGTTTTTT	CASSPKTTGELFF
TRBV7-2	TRBJ2-5	-	few	14	TGTGCCAGCAGCTTACAGGGAGGTGGAGAGACCCAGTACTTC	CASSLQGGGETQYF
TRBV2	TRBJ2-1	TRBD2	-	14	TGTGCCAGCAGGGCTAGCGGACATTACAATGAGCAGTTCTTC	CASRASGHYNEQFF
TRBV7-9	TRBJ1-1	-	few	15	TGTGCCAGCAGCTTTGACGCAGGAAGGAACACTGAAGCTTTCTTT	CASSFDAGRNTEAFF
TRBV30	TRBJ2-3	-	-	14	TGTGCCTGGAGCGGGACAATTATCACAGATACGCAGTATTTT	CAWSGTIITDTQYF
TRBV4-1	TRBJ2-7	-	-	16	TGCGCCAGCAGCCAGGCGATCGGGGGGCGTCTATACGAGCAGTACTTC	CASSQAIGGRLYEQYF
TRBV7-2	TRBJ1-5	TRBD1	-	19	TGTGCCAGCAGCTTAGAGTTGGGGACAGGGGGCCTTGGAAATCAGCCCCAGCATTTT	CASSLELGTGGLGNQPQHF
TRBV15	TRBJ2-1	TRBD2	-	16	TGTGCCACCAGCAGAGGGGGGACTAGTTGGGTGGATGAGCAGTTCTTC	CATSRGGTSWVDEQFF
TRBV5-1	TRBJ1-1	TRBD1	few	13	TGCGCCAGCAGCTCGGGACAGACGATTGAAGCTTTCTTT	CASSSGQTIEAFF
TRBV18	TRBJ1-1	-	-	14	TGTGCCAGCTCACCGAACCTAGGTGACACTGAAGCTTTCTTT	CASSPNLGDTEAFF
TRBV29-1	TRBJ2-7	-	-	13	TGCAGCGCTGTACAAGGAGGAGGACCCGAGCAGTACTTC	CSAVQGGGPEQYF
TRBV5-4	TRBJ1-1	-	-	14	TGTGCCAGCAGCTTGGGTACAGCAGCTACTGAAGCTTTCTTT	CASSLGTAATEAFF
TRBV7-3	TRBJ2-5	TRBD2	-	14	TGTGCCAGTTCCACTAGCGGGGGATCGGAGACCCAGTACTTC	CASSTSGGSETQYF
TRBV5-1	TRBJ2-6	-	-	16	TGCGCCAGCAGCTTCGGGACGCGCTCTGGGGCCAACGTCCTGACTTTC	CASSFGTRSGANVLTF
TRBV13	TRBJ2-7	-	once	14	TGTGCCAGCAGCCTACGGGACTCCACCTACGAGCAGTACTTC	CASSLRDSTYEQYF
TRBV30	TRBJ2-7	TRBD2	-	15	TGTGCCTGGAGTGACCCGGGACTAGCGGAGTACGAGCAGTACTTC	CAWSDPGLAEYEQYF
TRBV4-3	TRBJ2-5	-	-	13	TGCGCCAGCAGCCTTCAGGATCAAGAGACCCAGTACTTC	CASSLQDQETQYF
TRBV5-1	TRBJ1-1	-	-	16	TGCGCCAGCAGCTCTTCCCCGGGACAAATGAACACTGAAGCTTTCTTT	CASSSSPGQMNTEAFF
TRBV5-1	TRBJ1-1	TRBD1	-	14	TGCGCCAGCAGAAACAGGGGATTAAACACTGAAGCTTTCTTT	CASRNRGLNTEAFF
TRBV10-3	TRBJ2-3	TRBD2	-	15	TGTGCCATCAGAGGACTAGCGGGGGCCACAGATACGCAGTATTTT	CAIRGLAGATDTQYF
TRBV7-9	TRBJ2-5	-	few	13	TGTGCCAGCAGCTCCTCGGGCCAAGAGACCCAGTACTTC	CASSSSGQETQYF
TRBV5-1	TRBJ1-2	-	-	13	TGCGCCAGCAGCTTCGCAGGGGACTATGGCTACACCTTC	CASSFAGDYGYTF
TRBV7-3	TRBJ1-2	TRBD1	-	13	TGTGCCAGCAGCGCGGGACAGAACTATGGCTACACCTTC	CASSAGQNYGYTF
TRBV10-3	TRBJ1-2	-	-	14	TGTGCCATCCAGCATGGGGAGCAGGGCTATGGCTACACCTTC	CAIQHGEQGYGYTF
TRBV5-1	TRBJ2-7	TRBD1	-	16	TGCGCCAGCAGCTTGGCCTTAGGGACAGGGCAGGACGAGCAGTACTTC	CASSLALGTGQDEQYF
TRBV29-1	TRBJ2-7	TRBD1	-	13	TGCAGCGCTGCCAGGACAGGGGGCTACGAGCAGTACTTC	CSAARTGGYEQYF
TRBV30	TRBJ2-2	-	-	14	TGTGCCTGGAGTTTAGGGGTTGACACCGGGGAGCTGTTTTTT	CAWSLGVDTGELFF
TRBV5-1	TRBJ2-1	-	-	14	TGCGCCAGCAGCTTTACAGGGGAGGGCAATGAGCAGTTCTTC	CASSFTGEGNEQFF
TRBV7-2	TRBJ2-7	-	once	13	TGTGCCAGCAGCTCCCCGACGCCCTACGAGCAGTACTTC	CASSSPTPYEQYF
TRBV6-5	TRBJ2-7	TRBD1	-	14	TGTGCCAGCAGCCGACAGGGACAATACTACGAGCAGTACTTC	CASSRQGQYYEQYF
TRBV11-1	TRBJ1-5	-	-	13	TGTGCCAGCAGCTTATCCGGCAGCCAGCCCCAGCATTTT	CASSLSGSQPQHF
TRBV6-1	TRBJ2-3	-	-	15	TGTGCCAGCAGTCCGGATAACATCGGCACAGATACGCAGTATTTT	CASSPDNIGTDTQYF
TRBV29-1	TRBJ2-5	-	-	12	TGCAGCGTTGATGGGGAGCGAGAGACCCAGTACTTC	CSVDGERETQYF
TRBV5-1	TRBJ2-7	-	-	13	TGCGCCAGCAGCAGGGACGTCGCCTACGAGCAGTACTTC	CASSRDVAYEQYF
TRBV4-1	TRBJ2-1	-	-	15	TGCGCCAGCAGCCAAGATGAGGACTACTACAATGAGCAGTTCTTC	CASSQDEDYYNEQFF
TRBV18	TRBJ2-7	TRBD1	-	14	TGTGCCAGCTCACGACGACAGGGCTCCTACGAGCAGTACTTC	CASSRRQGSYEQYF
TRBV2	TRBJ1-1	TRBD1	-	14	TGTGCCAGCAGTGGCGAGCAGGGGGCCACTGAAGCTTTCTTT	CASSGEQGATEAFF